This TCR beta chain was sequenced during a study of blood T cell repertoires in COVID-19. V was clipped by 1 base and J by 5 bases, with 10 bases between them. Germline lookup yields CDR1 SNHLY and CDR2 FYNNEI. The CDR3 has 14 residues. Using immunoSEQ multiplex PCR, the repertoire was profiled, and TCRdb retains in-frame clones only, with some absent. The sample includes hundreds of thousands of clones, roughly four fifths of them seen just once. This chain connects TRBV2 to TRBJ2-3, with D possibly TRBD2 on 5 matching bases. The clonotype originates from a woman at least 80 years old with COVID-19, enrolled during active disease. The sample taken for sequencing was peripheral blood. CDR3: CASSEGGFEDTQYF. The CDR3 bases are TGTGCCAGCAGTGAAGGAGGGTTCGAAGATACGCAGTATTTT.